The 31 T cell receptor beta chains in this list originate from one sample, sequenced in a study of blood T cell repertoires in COVID-19 (dated by TCRdb to 2019 to 2021). The method behind the library was the immunoSEQ multiplex PCR assay. In its TCRdb copy, this immuneACCESS table keeps in-frame sequences only and misses some clones. Where compared with another copy, unresolved V genes explain less than half of these, and the others have no known cause. The sample contains some 220,000 clones, 60% to 85% of them found a single time. The ten largest clones represent approximately 6.6% of the sample. The specimen was peripheral blood. The receptors derive from a woman in her 70s with acute or convalescent COVID-19.

This chain uses TRBV2 with TRBJ1-1; TRBD1 matches at 7 bases. CDR1 is SNHLY, CDR2 FYNNEI, per germline. The CDR3 is 14 residues long. Trimming removed 6 bases from V and 4 bases from J; junction bases left unmatched: 8. CDR3 amino acids: CASSGSYRGTEAFF. The DNA of the CDR3 is TGTGCCAGCAGCGGTTCTTACAGGGGCACTGAAGCTTTCTTT. Based on the CDR3 plus reference TRBV2 and TRBJ1-1, the full variable domain is EPEVTQTPSHQVTQMGQEVILRCVPISNHLYFYWYRQILGQKVEFLVSFYNNEISEKSEIFDDQFSVERPDGSNFTLKIRSTKLEDSAMYFCASSGSYRGTEAFFGQGTRLTVV.

This clone is a singleton in its sample. The chain uses TRBV4-1 and TRBJ2-5; 11 nucleotides align to TRBD2. With V trimmed by 0 bases and J by 4 bases, 7 bases remained unmatched. CDR1 and CDR2 from the germline V gene are MGHRA and YSYEKL. This CDR3 is 17 amino acids long. In nucleotides, the CDR3 is TGCGCCAGCAGCCAAGATCGTAGCGGGGGGGTAGGAGAGACCCAGTACTTC. This codes for CASSQDRSGGVGETQYF.

CDR3 amino acids: CAMGLHTDTQYF. CDR3 bases: TGTGCCATGGGACTCCACACAGATACGCAGTATTTT. The chain has TRBV10-3 and TRBJ2-3; perhaps TRBD2 as D (6 bases). V was clipped by 9 bases and J by 2 bases, with 9 bases between them. This CDR3 is 12 amino acids long. Germline V gene sequence: CDR1 ENHRY, CDR2 SYGVKD.

The chain has TRBV6-5 and TRBJ1-6; D call uncertain. From germline, CDR1 is MNHEY and CDR2 SVGAGI. The CDR3 runs to 15 residues. V lost 6 bases, J lost 0 bases, and 9 bases lay in between. The CDR3 DNA reads TGTGCCAGCAGGGGCATGAACTCCTATAATTCACCCCTCCACTTT. Translated, it gives CASRGMNSYNSPLHF.

The chain has TRBV18 and TRBJ1-3; D uncertain. The CDR3 consists of 13 residues. Per the germline V gene, CDR1 is KGHSH and CDR2 is LQKENI. V gave up 5 bases and J gave up 0 bases, with 5 bases separating them. CDR3 bases: TGTGCCAGCTCAGAGAACTCTGGAAACACCATATATTTT. Translated, it gives CASSENSGNTIYF.

This chain links TRBV19 with TRBJ2-5, with unresolved D. This CDR3 comprises 14 residues. V gave up 6 bases and J gave up 4 bases, with 15 bases separating them. Germline lookup yields CDR1 LNHDA and CDR2 SQIVND (reference sequence). DNA for the CDR3: TGTGCCAGTAGCCTAAGAGGTGGCGCAGAGACCCAGTACTTC. It encodes CASSLRGGAETQYF.

CDR3 amino acids: CASNLAAGNWNTEAFF. CDR3 DNA: TGTGCCAGCAACCTCGCGGCCGGAAACTGGAACACTGAAGCTTTCTTT. J is TRBJ1-1 and V is TRBV5-5, with D uncertain. V was pared by 6 bases and J by 1 base, with 19 bases between. In germline, CDR1 is SGHKS, CDR2 YYEKEE (reference sequence). CDR3 length: 16 residues. The full variable domain, in which reference TRBV5-5 and TRBJ1-1 provide the parts outside the CDR3, is DAGVTQSPTHLIKTRGQQVTLRCSPISGHKSVSWYQQVLGQGPQFIFQYYEKEERGRGNFPDRFSARQFPNYSSELNVNALLLGDSALYLCASNLAAGNWNTEAFFGQGTRLTVV.

The chain joins TRBV11-1 to TRBJ2-4; D unresolved. Germline CDR1 SGHAT, CDR2 FQDESV (reference sequence). The CDR3 loop spans 15 amino acids. V lost 5 bases and J 7 bases, leaving 18 bases between the germline ends. The CDR3 nucleotides read TGTGCCAGCAGCCCAGACAAAAGCTCAGTCAACATTCAGTACTTC. This encodes CASSPDKSSVNIQYF.

This sequence joins TRBV11-2 and TRBJ2-7; 9 nucleotides match TRBD2. The trim removed 3 bases at V and 6 bases at J, leaving 9 bases unmatched. Germline assignment: CDR1 SGHAT and CDR2 FQNNGV. The CDR3 sequence is 15 residues long. CDR3 region: CASSLHQGSGSEQYF. The CDR3, as DNA: TGTGCCAGCAGCTTGCACCAGGGTAGCGGGAGCGAGCAGTACTTC.

The chain combines TRBV4-3 with TRBJ1-2; 7 positions match TRBD1. The CDR3 has 14 amino acids. Germline-derived CDR1 and CDR2 are LGHNA and YSLEER. With V trimmed by 0 bases and J by 2 bases, 0 bases remained unmatched. The CDR3 DNA sequence: TGCGCCAGCAGCCAAGAGACAGGGAACTATGGCTACACCTTC. Translation gives CASSQETGNYGYTF.

This chain uses TRBV2 with TRBJ2-7, with 13 bases lining up with TRBD2. After removal of 6 bases from V and 3 bases from J, the junction contained 11 bases not matched to a gene. Germline V gives CDR1 SNHLY, CDR2 FYNNEI. This CDR3 region has 17 residues. In DNA, the CDR3 is TGTGCCAGCAGAACGGGGGGGACTAGCGGGATTATCTACGAGCAGTACTTC. It encodes CASRTGGTSGIIYEQYF.

The CDR3 nucleotides read TGTGCCATCAGTGGGCCCCCTACCGGGACACGCTCCTACGAGCAGTACTTC. Translating gives CAISGPPTGTRSYEQYF. The chain carries TRBV10-3 and TRBJ2-7, with a possible D match to TRBD1 (6 bases). V dropped 4 bases and J dropped 0 bases, with 19 bases sitting between them. Germline V lookup: CDR1 ENHRY, CDR2 SYGVKD. The CDR3 runs 17 residues.

Note on this clone: Other DNA sequences from this sample encode an identical CDR3 as well. The chain links TRBV18 to TRBJ2-7; TRBD1 agrees at 11 bases. The CDR3 is made up of 14 amino acids. The V and J ends lost 3 bases and 6 bases, in that order; junction bases with no gene match: 4. Germline V gene sequence: CDR1 KGHSH, CDR2 LQKENI. CDR3 nucleotide sequence: TGTGCCAGCTCACCGCCGGGACAGGGGGGCGAGCAGTACGTC. Translated: CASSPPGQGGEQYV.

J is TRBJ1-4 and V is TRBV3-1 (or the pseudogene TRBV3-2), with D unclear. The CDR3 has 15 residues. V lost 0 bases to trimming and J lost 8 bases, with 13 bases between them. Germline values: CDR1 LGHDT, CDR2 YNNKEL (reference sequence). The CDR3 bases are TGTGCCAGCAGCCAAGACTTCGCGAGACTCGAAAAACTGTTTTTT. Encoded protein: CASSQDFARLEKLFF.

The chain has TRBV4-2 and TRBJ2-2, with TRBD2 identical over 10 bases. V trimming: 4 bases; J trimming: 7 bases; junction bases outside the gene matches: 9. Looked up from germline, CDR1 is LGHNA and CDR2 is YNFKEQ. This CDR3 spans 16 amino acids. The CDR3 sequence is CASSPQAGGPVGELFF. CDR3 nucleotide sequence: TGTGCCAGCAGCCCCCAAGCGGGGGGGCCGGTCGGGGAGCTGTTTTTT.

The chain links TRBV7-3 to TRBJ2-1, with D maybe TRBD2 (5 bases). Trimming removed 1 base from V and 6 bases from J, with 13 bases in between. The CDR3 is 15 residues long. Germline CDR1 SGHTA, CDR2 FQGTGA. The CDR3 nucleotides are TGTGCCAGCAGCTTAAAGCCCGACTATGGCAATGAGCAGTTCTTC. Protein: CASSLKPDYGNEQFF. Full variable domain (rest looked up from reference TRBV7-3 and TRBJ2-1): GAGVSQTPSNKVTEKGKYVELRCDPISGHTALYWYRQSLGQGPEFLIYFQGTGAADDSGLPNDRFFAVRPEGSVSTLKIQRTERGDSAVYLCASSLKPDYGNEQFFGPGTRLTVL.

The V call is TRBV6-5, the J call TRBJ2-7; the D gene is possibly TRBD1 (6 bases). Germline CDR1 MNHEY, CDR2 SVGAGI. The CDR3 is made up of 14 amino acids. V was trimmed by 6 bases and J by 3 bases, leaving 15 bases between them. The CDR3 sequence: CASRQLGQSYEQYV. Here the CDR3 DNA reads TGTGCCAGCAGGCAGCTCGGACAGAGCTACGAGCAGTACGTC.

The chain joins TRBV3-1 (or the pseudogene TRBV3-2) to TRBJ2-2; the D gene is possibly TRBD2 (7 bases). Germline assignment: CDR1 LGHDT and CDR2 YNNKEL (reference sequence). V lost 5 bases and J lost 6, with 13 bases in between. The CDR3 consists of 14 residues. The CDR3 region is CASSKREGAGELFF. CDR3 nucleotides: TGTGCCAGCAGCAAGAGGGAGGGGGCCGGGGAGCTGTTTTTT.

The J gene is TRBJ2-7, the V gene TRBV29-1, with a tentative D call TRBD1 (6 bases). In germline, CDR1 is SQVTM, CDR2 ANQGSEA. V lost 1 base, J lost 6 bases, and 10 bases lay in between. The CDR3 sequence is 12 residues long. Written as DNA, the CDR3 is TGCAGCGTTGAAGTTTGGGGGCGCGAGCAGTACTTC. It yields the protein CSVEVWGREQYF.

The chain joins TRBV10-1 to TRBJ2-2, with D possibly being TRBD2 (6 bases). Per germline, CDR1 WNHNN and CDR2 SYGVQD (reference sequence). The CDR3 contains 17 residues. Trimming cost V 6 bases and J 6 bases, with 23 bases left between them. The DNA for the CDR3 is TGCGCCAGCAGCCTAGCAATTACGGACGGCGGGGCCGGGGAGCTGTTTTTT. Protein: CASSLAITDGGAGELFF.

This chain connects TRBV10-3 to TRBJ1-1; the D gene is possibly TRBD1 (5 bases). This CDR3 is 13 amino acids long. Trimming cost V 7 bases and J 1 base, with 10 bases left between them. Germline lookup yields CDR1 ENHRY and CDR2 SYGVKD. This CDR3 reads CAINRGRNTEAFF. The DNA for the CDR3 is TGTGCCATCAATAGGGGAAGGAACACTGAAGCTTTCTTT.

This rearrangement joins TRBV21-1 to TRBJ2-7; TRBD2 is taken as the D call from the table, unchecked against the DNA. TRBV21-1 is marked as a pseudogene. The CDR3 has 16 residues. The CDR3 DNA is TGTGCCAGCAGCAAAGGGCGGAGTTGGTACACCTACGAGCAGTACGTC. Amino acids: CASSKGRSWYTYEQYV.

The rearrangement uses TRBV27 and TRBJ1-2; 7 nucleotides match TRBD1. V lost 5 bases to trimming and J lost 10 bases; unmatched junction nucleotides: 16. Germline V gene lookup returns CDR1 MNHEY and CDR2 SMNVEV (reference sequence). This CDR3 region has 15 residues. The DNA for the CDR3 is TGTGCCAGCAGTACGGCCCTGGGACAGAGTATGACCTACACCTTC. Amino acid sequence: CASSTALGQSMTYTF.

This chain uses TRBV4-3 with TRBJ2-2; D is uncertain. The CDR3 is 15 amino acids. Trimming took 1 base from V and 3 from J, leaving 9 bases between them. CDR1 LGHNA and CDR2 YSLEER come from the germline V gene. The CDR3 nucleotides read TGCGCCAGCAGCCAAGGCAGCGCTTACACCGGGGAGCTGTTTTTT. Translated, it gives CASSQGSAYTGELFF.

The chain links TRBV7-8 to TRBJ1-2; D gene unclear. Germline CDR1 and CDR2: SGHVS and FQNEAQ. The CDR3 length is 12 residues. The V and J ends lost 3 bases and 4 bases respectively, with 6 bases between them. Here the CDR3 reads CASSLGPYGYTF. In DNA form, the CDR3 reads TGTGCCAGCAGCTTGGGCCCCTATGGCTACACCTTC. Full variable domain (missing parts from reference TRBV7-8 and TRBJ1-2): GAGVSQSPRYKVAKRGQDVALRCDPISGHVSLFWYQQALGQGPEFLTYFQNEAQLDKSGLPSDRFFAERPEGSVSTLKIQRTQQEDSAVYLCASSLGPYGYTFGSGTRLTVV.

The chain links TRBV27 to TRBJ1-4; D call uncertain. Trimming took 2 bases from V and 8 from J, leaving 3 bases between them. The CDR3 runs 11 residues. The germline CDR1 and CDR2 sequences are MNHEY and SMNVEV (reference sequence). The CDR3 spells CASSLSEKLFF. For the CDR3, the DNA is TGTGCCAGCAGTTTAAGCGAAAAACTGTTTTTT.

This clone has a single count. This rearrangement joins TRBV30 to TRBJ2-2, with D tentatively TRBD2 (6 bases). From germline, CDR1 is GTSNPN and CDR2 SVGIG (reference sequence). There are 13 residues in the CDR3. The germline V and J ends were trimmed by 0 bases and 6 bases, with 8 bases remaining between them. CDR3 DNA sequence: TGTGCCTGGAGTGTAACGGGGGCCGGGGAGCTGTTTTTT. This codes for CAWSVTGAGELFF.

The chain combines TRBV28 with TRBJ2-7; 8 nucleotides line up with TRBD1. Germline CDR1 and CDR2: MDHEN and SYDVKM. The CDR3 sequence is 12 residues long. With V trimmed by 6 bases and J by 5 bases, 3 bases remained unmatched. CDR3 residues: CASRSTGDEQYF. CDR3 DNA sequence: TGTGCCAGCAGGTCGACAGGGGACGAGCAGTACTTC.

The rearrangement uses TRBV20-1 and TRBJ1-1; the D is unclear. This CDR3 is 11 amino acids long. CDR1 and CDR2 from the germline V gene are DFQATT and SNEGSKA (reference sequence). The V end was cut by 4 bases, the J end by 4 bases, with 7 bases between. CDR3 sequence (DNA): TGCAGTGCTACATCCATCACTGAAGCTTTCTTT. This translates into CSATSITEAFF.

V is TRBV19 and J is TRBJ2-5, with 8 bases that match TRBD1. Losses at the gene ends were 4 bases for V and 4 bases for J; bases not matched to a gene: 8. Per the germline V gene, CDR1 is LNHDA and CDR2 is SQIVND (reference sequence). The CDR3 is made up of 15 amino acids. In DNA form, the CDR3 reads TGTGCCAGTAGTACGAACAGGGGGTCTTCAGAGACCCAGTACTTC. Encoded protein: CASSTNRGSSETQYF.

This clone is a singleton in its sample. The chain links TRBV2 to TRBJ1-3, with D perhaps TRBD1 (5 bases). V was shortened by 6 bases and J by 2 bases, with 5 bases between the two germline ends. Per germline, CDR1 SNHLY and CDR2 FYNNEI. This CDR3 has 12 amino acids. CDR3 residues: CASRDTGNTIYF. Here the CDR3 DNA reads TGTGCCAGCAGGGACACTGGAAACACCATATATTTT.